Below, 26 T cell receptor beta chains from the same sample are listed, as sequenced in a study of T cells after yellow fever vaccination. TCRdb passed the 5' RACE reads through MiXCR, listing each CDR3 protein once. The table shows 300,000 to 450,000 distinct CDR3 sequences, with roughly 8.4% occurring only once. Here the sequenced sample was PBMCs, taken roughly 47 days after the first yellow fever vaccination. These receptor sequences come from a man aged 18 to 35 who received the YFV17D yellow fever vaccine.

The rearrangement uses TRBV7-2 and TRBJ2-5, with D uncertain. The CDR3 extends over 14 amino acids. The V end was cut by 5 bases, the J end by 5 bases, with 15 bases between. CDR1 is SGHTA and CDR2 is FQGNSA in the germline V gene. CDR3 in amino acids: CASSTISLGETQYF. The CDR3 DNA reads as TGTGCCAGCAGCACGATATCACTTGGGGAGACCCAGTACTTC.

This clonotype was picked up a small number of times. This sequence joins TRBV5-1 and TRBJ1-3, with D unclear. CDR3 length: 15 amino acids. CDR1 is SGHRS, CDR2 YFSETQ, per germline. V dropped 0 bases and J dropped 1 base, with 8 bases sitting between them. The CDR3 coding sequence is TGCGCCAGCAGCTTGGAACCGATGTCTGGAAACACCATATATTTT. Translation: CASSLEPMSGNTIYF.

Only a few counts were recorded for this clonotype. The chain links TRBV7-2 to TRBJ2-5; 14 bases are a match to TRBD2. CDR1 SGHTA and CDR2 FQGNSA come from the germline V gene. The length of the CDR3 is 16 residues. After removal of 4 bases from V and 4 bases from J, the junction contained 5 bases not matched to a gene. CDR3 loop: CASSSYGTSGGETQYF. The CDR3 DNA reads TGTGCCAGCAGCTCCTATGGGACTAGCGGGGGAGAGACCCAGTACTTC.

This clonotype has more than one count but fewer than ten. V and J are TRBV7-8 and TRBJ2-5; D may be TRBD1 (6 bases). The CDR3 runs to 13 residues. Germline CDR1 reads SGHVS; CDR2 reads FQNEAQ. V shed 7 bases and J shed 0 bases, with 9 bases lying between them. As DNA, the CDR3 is TGTGCCAGCACCTGGACAGACCAAGAGACCCAGTACTTC. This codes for CASTWTDQETQYF. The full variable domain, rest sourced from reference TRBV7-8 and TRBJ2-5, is GAGVSQSPRYKVAKRGQDVALRCDPISGHVSLFWYQQALGQGPEFLTYFQNEAQLDKSGLPSDRFFAERPEGSVSTLKIQRTQQEDSAVYLCASTWTDQETQYFGPGTRLLVL.

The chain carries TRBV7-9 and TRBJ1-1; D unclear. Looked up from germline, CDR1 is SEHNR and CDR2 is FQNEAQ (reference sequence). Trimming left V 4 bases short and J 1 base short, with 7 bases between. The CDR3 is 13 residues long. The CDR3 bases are TGTGCCAGCAGCTCCCCACAGAACACTGAAGCTTTCTTT. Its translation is CASSSPQNTEAFF.

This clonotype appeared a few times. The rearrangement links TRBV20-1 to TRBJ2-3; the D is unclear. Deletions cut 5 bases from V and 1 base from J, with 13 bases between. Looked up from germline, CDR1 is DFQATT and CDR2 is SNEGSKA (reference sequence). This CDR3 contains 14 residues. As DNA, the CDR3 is TGCAGTGCTGCCCCATTTCTACGCACAGATACGCAGTATTTT. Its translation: CSAAPFLRTDTQYF.

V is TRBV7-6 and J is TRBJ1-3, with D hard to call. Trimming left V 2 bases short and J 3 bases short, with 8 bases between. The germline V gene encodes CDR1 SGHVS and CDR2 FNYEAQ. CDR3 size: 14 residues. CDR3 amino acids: CASSLFGSGNTIYF. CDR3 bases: TGTGCCAGCAGCTTATTTGGGAGTGGAAACACCATATATTTT.

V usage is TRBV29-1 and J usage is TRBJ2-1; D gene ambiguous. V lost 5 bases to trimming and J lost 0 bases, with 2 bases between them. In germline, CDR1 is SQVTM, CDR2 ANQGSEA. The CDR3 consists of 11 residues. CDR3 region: CSVSSYNEQFF. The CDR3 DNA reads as TGCAGCGTTAGCTCCTACAATGAGCAGTTCTTC.

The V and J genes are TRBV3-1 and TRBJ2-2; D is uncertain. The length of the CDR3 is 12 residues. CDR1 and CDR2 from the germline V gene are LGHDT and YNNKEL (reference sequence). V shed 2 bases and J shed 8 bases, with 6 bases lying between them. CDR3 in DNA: TGTGCCAGCAGCCAACAGACAGGGGAGCTGTTTTTT. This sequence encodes CASSQQTGELFF.

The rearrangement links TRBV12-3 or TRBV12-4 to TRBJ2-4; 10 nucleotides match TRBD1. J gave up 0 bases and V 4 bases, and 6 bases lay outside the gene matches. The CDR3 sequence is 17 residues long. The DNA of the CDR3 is TGTGCCAGCAGTTCGGGACAGGGGATTCTAGCCAAAAACATTCAGTACTTC. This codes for CASSSGQGILAKNIQYF.

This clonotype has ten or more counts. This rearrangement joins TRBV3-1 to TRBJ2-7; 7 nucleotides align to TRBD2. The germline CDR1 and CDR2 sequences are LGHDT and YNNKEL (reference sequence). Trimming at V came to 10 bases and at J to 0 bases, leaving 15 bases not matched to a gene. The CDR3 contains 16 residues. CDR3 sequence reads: CATTYPKRGSSYEQYV. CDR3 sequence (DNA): TGTGCCACCACGTACCCTAAGCGGGGCAGCTCCTACGAGCAGTACGTC.

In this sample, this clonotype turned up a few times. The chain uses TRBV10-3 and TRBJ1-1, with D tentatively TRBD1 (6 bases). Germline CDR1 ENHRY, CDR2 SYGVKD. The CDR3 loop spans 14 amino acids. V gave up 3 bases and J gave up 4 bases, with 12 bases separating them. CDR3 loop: CAISEGGRGTEAFF. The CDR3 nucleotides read TGTGCCATCAGTGAAGGGGGTAGGGGCACTGAAGCTTTCTTT.

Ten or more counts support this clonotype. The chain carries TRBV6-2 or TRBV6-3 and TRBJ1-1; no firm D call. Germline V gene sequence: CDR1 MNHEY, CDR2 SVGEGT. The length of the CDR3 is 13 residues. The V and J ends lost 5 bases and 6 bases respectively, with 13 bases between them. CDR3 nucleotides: TGTGCCAGCAGTCCGCTGGGTGGACCTGAAGCTTTCTTT. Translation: CASSPLGGPEAFF.

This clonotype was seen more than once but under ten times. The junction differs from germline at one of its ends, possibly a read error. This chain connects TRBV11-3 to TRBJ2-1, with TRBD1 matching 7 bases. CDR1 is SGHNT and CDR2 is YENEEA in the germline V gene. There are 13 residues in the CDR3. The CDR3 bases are TGTGCCAGCAGCTCGACCCCGACAGGGCGTACGATCTTC. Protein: CASSSTPTGRTIF.

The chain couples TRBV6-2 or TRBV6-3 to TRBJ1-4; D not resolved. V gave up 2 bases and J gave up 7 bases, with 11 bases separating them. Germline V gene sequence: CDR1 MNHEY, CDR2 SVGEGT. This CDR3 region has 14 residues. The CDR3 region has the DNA TGTGCCAGCAGTTACCTACCGGGCGGTGAAAAACTGTTTTTT. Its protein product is CASSYLPGGEKLFF.

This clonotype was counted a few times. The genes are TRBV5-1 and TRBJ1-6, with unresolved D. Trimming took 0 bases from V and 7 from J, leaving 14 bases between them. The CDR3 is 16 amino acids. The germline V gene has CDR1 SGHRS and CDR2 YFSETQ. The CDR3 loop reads CASSLAHGSQNSPLHF. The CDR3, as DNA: TGCGCCAGCAGCTTGGCCCACGGCAGCCAAAATTCACCCCTCCACTTT.

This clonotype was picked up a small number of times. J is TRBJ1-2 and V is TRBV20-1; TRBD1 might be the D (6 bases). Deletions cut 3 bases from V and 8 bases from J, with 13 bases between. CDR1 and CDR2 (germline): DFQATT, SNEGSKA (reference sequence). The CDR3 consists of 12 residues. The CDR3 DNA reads TGCAGTGCTAGTGTTGGGACAAAGGGCTACACCTTC. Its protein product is CSASVGTKGYTF.

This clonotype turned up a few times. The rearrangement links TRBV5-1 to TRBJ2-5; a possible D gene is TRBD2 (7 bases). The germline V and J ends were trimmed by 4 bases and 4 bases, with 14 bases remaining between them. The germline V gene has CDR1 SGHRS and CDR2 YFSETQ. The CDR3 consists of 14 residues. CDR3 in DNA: TGCGCCAGCAGCGACGCGGGGGCCGGAGAGACCCAGTACTTC. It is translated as CASSDAGAGETQYF.

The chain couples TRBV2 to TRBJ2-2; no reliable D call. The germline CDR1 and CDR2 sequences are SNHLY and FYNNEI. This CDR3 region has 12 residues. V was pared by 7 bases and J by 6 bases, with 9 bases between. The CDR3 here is CASNGFPGELFF. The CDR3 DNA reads TGTGCCAGCAACGGCTTCCCCGGGGAGCTGTTTTTT. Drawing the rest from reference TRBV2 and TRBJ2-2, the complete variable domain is EPEVTQTPSHQVTQMGQEVILRCVPISNHLYFYWYRQILGQKVEFLVSFYNNEISEKSEIFDDQFSVERPDGSNFTLKIRSTKLEDSAMYFCASNGFPGELFFGEGSRLTVL.

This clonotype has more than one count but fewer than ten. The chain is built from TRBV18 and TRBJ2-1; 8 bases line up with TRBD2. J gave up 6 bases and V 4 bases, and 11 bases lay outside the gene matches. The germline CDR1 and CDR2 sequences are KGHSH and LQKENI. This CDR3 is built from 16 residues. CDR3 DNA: TGTGCCAGCTCACGGGAGATGAGCGGGGGCCCCAATGAGCAGTTCTTC. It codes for CASSREMSGGPNEQFF.

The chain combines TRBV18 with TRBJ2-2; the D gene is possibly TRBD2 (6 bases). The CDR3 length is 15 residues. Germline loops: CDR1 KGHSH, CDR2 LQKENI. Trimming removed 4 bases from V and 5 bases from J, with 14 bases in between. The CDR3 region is CASSQPGLPTGELFF. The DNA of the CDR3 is TGTGCCAGCTCACAACCGGGACTCCCAACCGGGGAGCTGTTTTTT. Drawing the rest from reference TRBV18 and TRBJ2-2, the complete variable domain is NAGVMQNPRHLVRRRGQEARLRCSPMKGHSHVYWYRQLPEEGLKFMVYLQKENIIDESGMPKERFSAEFPKEGPSILRIQQVVRGDSAAYFCASSQPGLPTGELFFGEGSRLTVL.

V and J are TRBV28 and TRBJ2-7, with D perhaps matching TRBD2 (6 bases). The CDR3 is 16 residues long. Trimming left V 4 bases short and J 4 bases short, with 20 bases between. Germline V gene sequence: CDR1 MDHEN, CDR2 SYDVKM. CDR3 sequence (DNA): TGTGCCAGCAGTTCCTTCCTAGCGAGATCCCGATACGAGCAGTACTTC. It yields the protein CASSSFLARSRYEQYF.

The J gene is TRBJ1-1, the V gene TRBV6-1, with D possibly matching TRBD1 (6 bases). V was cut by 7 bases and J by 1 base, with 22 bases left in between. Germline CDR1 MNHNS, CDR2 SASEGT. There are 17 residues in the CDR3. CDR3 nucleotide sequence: TGTGCCAGCACCAAAACCGACAGGATCGAAGGGAACACTGAAGCTTTCTTT. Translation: CASTKTDRIEGNTEAFF.

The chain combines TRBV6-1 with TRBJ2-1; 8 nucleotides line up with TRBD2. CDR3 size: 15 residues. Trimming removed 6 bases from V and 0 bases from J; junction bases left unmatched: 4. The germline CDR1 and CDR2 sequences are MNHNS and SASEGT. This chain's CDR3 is CASSAGGASYNEQFF. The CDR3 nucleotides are TGTGCCAGCAGCGCCGGGGGGGCCTCCTACAATGAGCAGTTCTTC.

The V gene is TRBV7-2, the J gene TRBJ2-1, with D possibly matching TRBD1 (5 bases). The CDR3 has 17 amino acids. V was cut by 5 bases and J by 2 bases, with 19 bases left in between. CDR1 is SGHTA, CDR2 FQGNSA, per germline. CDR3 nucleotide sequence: TGTGCCAGCAGCATAGGGTTAGTGTGGGGCGCCTACAATGAGCAGTTCTTC. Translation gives CASSIGLVWGAYNEQFF.

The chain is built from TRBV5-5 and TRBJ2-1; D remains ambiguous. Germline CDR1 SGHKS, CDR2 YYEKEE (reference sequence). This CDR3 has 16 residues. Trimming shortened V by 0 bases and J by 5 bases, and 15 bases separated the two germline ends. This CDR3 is CASSLEVLGRNNEQFF. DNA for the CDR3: TGTGCCAGCAGCTTGGAGGTTTTGGGCAGAAACAATGAGCAGTTCTTC.